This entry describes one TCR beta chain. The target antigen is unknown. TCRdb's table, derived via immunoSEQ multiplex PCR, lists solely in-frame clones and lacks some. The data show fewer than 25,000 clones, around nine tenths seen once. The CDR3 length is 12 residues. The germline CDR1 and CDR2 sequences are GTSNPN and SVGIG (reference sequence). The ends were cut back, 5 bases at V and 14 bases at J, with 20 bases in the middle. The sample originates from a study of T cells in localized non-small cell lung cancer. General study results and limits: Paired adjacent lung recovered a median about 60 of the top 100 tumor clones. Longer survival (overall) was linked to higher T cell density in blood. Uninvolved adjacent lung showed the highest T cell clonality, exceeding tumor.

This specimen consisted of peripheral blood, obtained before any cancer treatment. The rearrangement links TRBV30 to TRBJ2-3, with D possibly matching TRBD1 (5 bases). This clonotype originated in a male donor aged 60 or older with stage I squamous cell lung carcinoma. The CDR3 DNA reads TGTGCCTGGCAGCAAGGGGCACCTATGGGGTATTTT. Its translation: CAWQQGAPMGYF. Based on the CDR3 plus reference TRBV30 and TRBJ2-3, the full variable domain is SQTIHQWPATLVQPVGSPLSLECTVEGTSNPNLYWYRQAAGRGLQLLFYSVGIGQISSEVPQNLSASRPQDRQFILSSKKLLLSDSGFYLCAWQQGAPMGYFGPGTRLTVL.